Below, 23 T cell receptor beta chains from the same sample are listed, as sequenced in a study of blood T cell repertoires in COVID-19. Here immunoSEQ multiplex PCR was the method, and the copy in TCRdb shows in-frame clones only, minus some. The sample includes about 190,000 clones, around 90% of them seen just once. The sequencing sample was made of peripheral blood. The source is a man over 45 with acute or convalescent COVID-19.

In the case of this clone: One end of the junction fails to match germline, which may point to a read error. The gene calls are TRBV13 and TRBJ2-5; tentatively, D is TRBD1 (6 bases). The CDR3 is made up of 16 amino acids. Germline CDR1 PRHDT, CDR2 FYEKMQ (reference sequence). The CDR3 region is CASSSDGSGHQETQYF. CDR3 nucleotide sequence: TGCGCCAGCAGCTCTGACGGATCGGGACATCAAGAGACCCAGTACTTC. Based on the CDR3 plus reference TRBV13 and TRBJ2-5, the full variable domain is AAGVIQSPRHLIKEKRETATLKCYPIPRHDTVYWYQQGPGQDPQFLISFYEKMQSDKGSIPDRFSAQQFSDYHSELNMSSLELGDSALYFCASSSDGSGHQETQYFGPGTRLLVL.

This chain joins TRBV4-2 and TRBJ2-5; D possibly corresponds to TRBD2 (5 bases). Trimming shortened V by 4 bases and J by 7 bases, and 22 bases separated the two germline ends. Germline V CDR1 and CDR2: LGHNA, YNFKEQ. The CDR3 extends over 16 amino acids. CDR3 amino acids: CASSLTGQRPDGTQYF. DNA for the CDR3: TGTGCCAGCAGCCTTACCGGCCAGCGGCCCGATGGGACCCAGTACTTC.

This rearrangement joins TRBV5-5 to TRBJ1-4; possibly TRBD1 for D (5 bases). Trimming removed 5 bases at V and 10 bases at J, with 12 bases between. The CDR3 runs to 12 residues. Per the germline V gene, CDR1 is SGHKS and CDR2 is YYEKEE (reference sequence). Here the CDR3 DNA reads TGTGCCAGCAGTTTGCCGGGGGGAAAACTGTTTTTT. Amino acids: CASSLPGGKLFF.

V is TRBV5-4 and J is TRBJ1-5, with 9 bases that match TRBD1. After removal of 4 bases from V and 0 bases from J, the junction contained 8 bases not matched to a gene. The CDR3 spans 17 residues. CDR1 is SGHNT, CDR2 YYREEE, per germline (reference sequence). For the CDR3, the DNA is TGTGCCAGCAGCACGGGACAGGGCTATTCTAGCAATCAGCCCCAGCATTTT. Translated, it gives CASSTGQGYSSNQPQHF.

The chain carries TRBV4-3 and TRBJ2-5; unclear D gene. There are 14 residues in the CDR3. The germline V and J ends were trimmed by 2 bases and 1 base, with 8 bases remaining between them. Germline CDR1 and CDR2: LGHNA and YSLEER. CDR3 residues: CASSQTAGQETQYF. The CDR3 region has the DNA TGCGCCAGCAGCCAAACAGCTGGCCAAGAGACCCAGTACTTC.

This chain uses TRBV6-6 with TRBJ2-7; D unresolved. The length of the CDR3 is 13 residues. V lost 6 bases and J 4 bases, leaving 13 bases between the germline ends. Germline-derived CDR1 and CDR2 are MNHNY and SVGAGI (reference sequence). The CDR3 loop reads CASRRGNAYEQYV. DNA for the CDR3: TGTGCCAGCAGGAGAGGCAACGCGTACGAGCAGTACGTC.

The table lists this clone with a few counts. The V and J genes are TRBV15 and TRBJ1-3, with D tentatively TRBD1 (5 bases). The CDR3 runs to 15 residues. CDR1 LNHNV and CDR2 YYDKDF come from the germline V gene (reference sequence). V was clipped by 0 bases and J by 5 bases, with 11 bases between them. The CDR3 region has the DNA TGTGCCACCAGCAGAGATTTTCAGGGCAGAAACACCATATATTTT. It is translated as CATSRDFQGRNTIYF.

The chain uses TRBV5-4 and TRBJ1-3; 7 positions agree with TRBD1. The V and J ends lost 4 bases and 4 bases, in that order; junction bases with no gene match: 5. The CDR3 extends over 14 amino acids. Looked up from germline, CDR1 is SGHNT and CDR2 is YYREEE (reference sequence). CDR3 in amino acids: CASSRQGLGNTIYF. In DNA form, the CDR3 reads TGTGCCAGCAGCCGACAGGGTCTCGGAAACACCATATATTTT.

This clone was counted only a few times. This chain links TRBV19 with TRBJ2-5, with 8 bases aligning to TRBD2. Trimming cost V 5 bases and J 1 base; bases outside gene matches: 3. The germline V gene has CDR1 LNHDA and CDR2 SQIVND (reference sequence). This CDR3 has 14 residues. CDR3 coding DNA: TGTGCCAGTAGTCCAGGACTAGCCCAAGAGACCCAGTACTTC. Protein sequence: CASSPGLAQETQYF.

The chain recombines TRBV28 with TRBJ1-2; no firm D call. CDR1 and CDR2 from the germline V gene are MDHEN and SYDVKM. V was shortened by 2 bases and J by 6 bases, with 13 bases between the two germline ends. CDR3 length equals 14 residues. CDR3 residues: CASSLPGQFHGYTF. The CDR3 DNA reads as TGTGCCAGCAGTTTACCTGGGCAGTTTCATGGCTACACCTTC.

The chain combines TRBV27 with TRBJ1-4; 7 bases align to TRBD1. The germline V gene has CDR1 MNHEY and CDR2 SMNVEV (reference sequence). The CDR3 extends over 14 amino acids. The V gene end was trimmed by 2 bases and the J gene end by 7 bases; junction bases not matched to a gene: 4. CDR3 nucleotides: TGTGCCAGCAGTTTACGAGGGGGCGGTGAAAAACTGTTTTTT. Translating gives CASSLRGGGEKLFF.

The J gene is TRBJ2-1, the V gene TRBV7-7; a weak D match, TRBD2 (7 bases). Germline loops: CDR1 SSHAT, CDR2 FNYEAQ (reference sequence). The CDR3 sequence is 14 residues long. The V end lost 1 base, the J end lost 7 bases, and 11 bases lay between the germline ends. DNA for the CDR3: TGTGCCAGCAGCTTAGAGGGGGGGGTTAATGAGCAGTTCTTC. Translation: CASSLEGGVNEQFF.

This rearrangement joins TRBV11-2 to TRBJ2-5; D call uncertain. Germline V gives CDR1 SGHAT, CDR2 FQNNGV. The CDR3 contains 14 residues. The V end lost 4 bases, the J end lost 4 bases, and 13 bases lay between the germline ends. The CDR3 region has the DNA TGTGCCAGCAGCTCCCCTCGGGTCCGAGAGACCCAGTACTTC. As protein: CASSSPRVRETQYF.

V and J are TRBV7-7 and TRBJ2-2, with a tentative D call TRBD1 (7 bases). V gave up 7 bases and J gave up 4 bases, with 16 bases separating them. Germline loops: CDR1 SSHAT, CDR2 FNYEAQ (reference sequence). The CDR3 runs 15 residues. The DNA for the CDR3 is TGTGCCAGCACCAGGGGGACAGCGGGCACCGGGGAGCTGTTTTTT. This sequence encodes CASTRGTAGTGELFF.

V and J are TRBV6-2 or TRBV6-3 and TRBJ1-1; D unresolved. The V gene's germline CDR1 is MNHEY and CDR2 SVGEGT. Trimming stripped 4 bases from V and 0 bases from J, with 6 bases between. The CDR3 has 13 amino acids. This CDR3 is CASSWAVNTEAFF. The CDR3 coding sequence is TGTGCCAGCAGTTGGGCCGTGAACACTGAAGCTTTCTTT.

The J gene is TRBJ2-7, the V gene TRBV2, with 12 bases identical to TRBD2. Germline V gene data show CDR1 as SNHLY and CDR2 as FYNNEI. The junction had 8 bases not matched to a gene; V was cut back by 1 base and J by 4 bases. The CDR3 is 17 residues long. CDR3 bases: TGTGCCAGCAGTGAAGGCCCCTCGACTAGCGGGAGATACGAGCAGTACTTC. Translated: CASSEGPSTSGRYEQYF. Full variable domain (remainder filled in from reference TRBV2 and TRBJ2-7): EPEVTQTPSHQVTQMGQEVILRCVPISNHLYFYWYRQILGQKVEFLVSFYNNEISEKSEIFDDQFSVERPDGSNFTLKIRSTKLEDSAMYFCASSEGPSTSGRYEQYFGPGTRLTVT.

The rearrangement joins TRBV18 to TRBJ2-6; D possibly corresponds to TRBD1 (5 bases). The germline gives CDR1 KGHSH, CDR2 LQKENI. The germline V and J ends were trimmed by 3 bases and 1 base, with 13 bases remaining between them. The CDR3 contains 17 residues. For the CDR3, the DNA is TGTGCCAGCTCACCGTCGAATCAGGGTTCTGGGGCCAACGTCCTGACTTTC. Amino acids: CASSPSNQGSGANVLTF. Together with reference TRBV18 and TRBJ2-6, the CDR3 gives the full variable domain: NAGVMQNPRHLVRRRGQEARLRCSPMKGHSHVYWYRQLPEEGLKFMVYLQKENIIDESGMPKERFSAEFPKEGPSILRIQQVVRGDSAAYFCASSPSNQGSGANVLTFGAGSRLTVL.

The chain couples TRBV4-2 to TRBJ2-1, with TRBD2 matching over 9 bases. The V and J ends lost 8 bases and 7 bases, in that order; junction bases with no gene match: 9. CDR3 length: 14 amino acids. Germline-derived CDR1 and CDR2 are LGHNA and YNFKEQ. DNA of the CDR3: TGTGCCAGCTCCTCCGGACTAGCGCTGAATGAGCAGTTCTTC. Its translation: CASSSGLALNEQFF.

V gene TRBV30 combines with J gene TRBJ2-5, with TRBD1 identical over 7 bases. V trimming: 3 bases; J trimming: 5 bases; junction bases outside the gene matches: 6. The CDR3 length is 13 residues. Germline V gives CDR1 GTSNPN, CDR2 SVGIG (reference sequence). The CDR3 is CAWSKRGLETQYF. The CDR3 nucleotides read TGTGCCTGGAGCAAGAGGGGGCTTGAGACCCAGTACTTC.

The chain combines TRBV10-3 with TRBJ2-3; 11 nucleotides match TRBD2. With V trimmed by 4 bases and J by 1 base, 7 bases remained unmatched. The CDR3 is 17 residues long. CDR1 and CDR2 (germline): ENHRY, SYGVKD. CDR3 nucleotide sequence: TGTGCCATCAGTGGGGGCCTAGCGGGGGGCCGCACAGATACGCAGTATTTT. It specifies CAISGGLAGGRTDTQYF.

The chain uses TRBV27 and TRBJ1-3; 7 bases match TRBD1. V lost 0 bases to trimming and J lost 2 bases; unmatched junction nucleotides: 1. The CDR3 is made up of 15 amino acids. Germline V gives CDR1 MNHEY, CDR2 SMNVEV (reference sequence). The CDR3 here is CASSLSGGPGNTIYF. The CDR3 nucleotides read TGTGCCAGCAGTTTATCAGGGGGCCCTGGAAACACCATATATTTT.

This clone showed up just once. The chain combines TRBV4-1 with TRBJ2-4, with a weak D call TRBD1 (6 bases). The V end was cut by 4 bases, the J end by 5 bases, with 12 bases between. CDR3 length: 14 amino acids. Germline CDR1 MGHRA, CDR2 YSYEKL. The CDR3 reads CASSLRDTENIQYF. The CDR3 DNA sequence: TGCGCCAGCAGCCTCAGGGACACGGAAAACATTCAGTACTTC.

The chain employs TRBV2 and TRBJ2-1; possibly TRBD2 for D (6 bases). Trimming stripped 8 bases from V and 8 bases from J, with 10 bases between. The V gene's germline CDR1 is SNHLY and CDR2 FYNNEI. CDR3 length equals 11 residues. CDR3 loop: CASAGWDEQFF. The DNA for the CDR3 is TGTGCCAGCGCGGGGTGGGATGAGCAGTTCTTC.